A selection of T cell receptor beta chains follows, all from one sample in a study of T cell responses to AZD1222 COVID-19 vaccine. Generated by immunoSEQ multiplex PCR, the TCRdb table keeps only in-frame clones and is missing some. This repertoire shows 180,000 or so clones, 80% to 90% found once; its top ten account for approximately 4%. Specimen: peripheral blood, collected 28 days after the second dose of the MenACWY control vaccine. The source of these receptors is an adult who received the MenACWY meningococcal vaccine as a control. CDR3s include the opening cysteine and the closing phenylalanine or tryptophan.

v_gene,CDR3aa
TRBV6-2/TRBV6-3,CASSYSPGQGSYEQYF
TRBV28,CASSPGQGAGNSPLHF
TRBV28,CASISGSNQPQHF
TRBV6-5,CASRGQRSNQPQHF
TRBV15,CATSRDPGDSPLHF
TRBV3-1/TRBV3-2,CASSHWREAHEQYF
TRBV5-5,CASTRTGEGYGYTF
TRBV7-2,CASSPPSGNTIYF
TRBV5-1,CASSWGPGQPNQPQHF
TRBV28,CASSFRQYDGPYEQYF
TRBV10-1,CASSQGGTDTQYF
TRBV11-2,CASRLVYEQYF